One sample yielded the 5 T cell receptor beta chains listed below, sequenced in a study of T cells in Graves' hyperthyroidism and ophthalmopathy. The TCR beta CDR3 regions underwent amplification using RNA transcripts as the source. RT-PCR in the first round (using the HTBI primer set) targeted the TCR CDR3. In TCRdb, the multiplex PCR reads were re-called with MiXCR into one record per CDR3 protein. This table has approximately 400,000 distinct CDR3 sequences, around 14% appearing once. Material: blood. These receptors all stem from a woman between 18 and 29 years old with Graves' hyperthyroidism that later progressed to Graves' ophthalmopathy.

Concerning this clonotype: The junction departs from germline at one end; a sequencing error may be responsible. The chain joins TRBV7-7 to TRBJ2-3; 7 bases match TRBD2. This CDR3 comprises 17 residues. In germline, CDR1 is SSHAT, CDR2 FNYEAQ (reference sequence). The CDR3, as DNA: TGTGCTAGCAGCCCTCGGGTGGGAGCGGGGCCCACAGATACGCAGTATTTT. Its protein product is CASSPRVGAGPTDTQYF.

This clonotype was observed a handful of times. The rearrangement joins TRBV19 to TRBJ1-5; TRBD1 agrees at 7 bases. The ends lost 5 bases at V and 0 bases at J; junction bases unmatched: 10. Germline CDR1 is LNHDA and CDR2 is SQIVND (reference sequence). This CDR3 has 17 residues. CDR3 sequence: CASSAPGQPFSNQPQHF. CDR3 nucleotide sequence: TGTGCCAGTAGTGCGCCGGGACAGCCCTTTAGCAATCAGCCCCAGCATTTT.

At least ten counts were recorded for this clonotype. The chain joins TRBV11-2 to TRBJ2-7; the D is unclear. The V end was cut by 3 bases, the J end by 6 bases, with 15 bases between. Germline V gives CDR1 SGHAT, CDR2 FQNNGV. This CDR3 is 14 amino acids long. The chain's CDR3 is CASSFIKGRREQYF. CDR3 bases: TGTGCCAGCAGCTTCATAAAGGGAAGGCGCGAGCAGTACTTC. Supplemented by reference TRBV11-2 and TRBJ2-7, the full variable domain reads EAGVAQSPRYKIIEKRQSVAFWCNPISGHATLYWYQQILGQGPKLLIQFQNNGVVDDSQLPKDRFSAERLKGVDSTLKIQPAKLEDSAVYLCASSFIKGRREQYFGPGTRLTVT.

The table lists this clonotype with a few counts. This sequence joins TRBV4-3 and TRBJ2-6; 7 bases are shared with TRBD1. Unmatched junction bases numbered 4, after V lost 0 bases and J lost 5 bases. The germline gives CDR1 LGHNA, CDR2 YSLEER. This CDR3 is 16 amino acids long. The CDR3 here is CASSQEAGGRANVLTF. CDR3 in DNA: TGCGCCAGCAGCCAAGAGGCAGGGGGAAGGGCCAACGTCCTGACTTTC.

In this sample, this clonotype turned up many times. The chain joins TRBV10-3 to TRBJ2-7; 11 bases align to TRBD2. The CDR3 extends over 15 amino acids. The germline gives CDR1 ENHRY, CDR2 SYGVKD. Unmatched junction bases numbered 5, after V lost 1 base and J lost 6 bases. This CDR3 is CAISEFSGRAAEQYF. As DNA, the CDR3 is TGTGCCATCAGTGAGTTTAGCGGGAGGGCCGCCGAGCAGTACTTC.